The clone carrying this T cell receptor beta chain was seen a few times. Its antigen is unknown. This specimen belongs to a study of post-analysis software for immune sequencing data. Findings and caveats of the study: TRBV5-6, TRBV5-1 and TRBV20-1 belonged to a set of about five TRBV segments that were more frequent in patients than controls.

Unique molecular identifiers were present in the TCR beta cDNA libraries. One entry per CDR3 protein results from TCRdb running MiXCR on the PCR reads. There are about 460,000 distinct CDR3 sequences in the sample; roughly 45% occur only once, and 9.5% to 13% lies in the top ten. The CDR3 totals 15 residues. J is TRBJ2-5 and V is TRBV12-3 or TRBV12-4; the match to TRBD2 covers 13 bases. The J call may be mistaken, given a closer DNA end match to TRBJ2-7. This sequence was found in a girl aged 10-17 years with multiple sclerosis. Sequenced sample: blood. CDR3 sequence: CASSFTSGREGEQYF. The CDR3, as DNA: TGTGCCAGCAGTTTTACTAGCGGGAGGGAGGGCGAGCAGTACTTC.